This record looks at one TCR beta chain sequence and its context. This CDR3 has 13 residues. V gave up 4 bases and J gave up 8 bases, with 12 bases separating them. Germline-derived CDR1 and CDR2 are LNHDA and SQIVND (reference sequence). Original processing notes: Counts of nucleated cells, estimated from reference gene primer amplification, were obtained. The table came from immunoSEQ multiplex PCR; TCRdb's copy has only in-frame clones and leaves some out. V and J calls and clone size are copied from that table; D and trimming were computed from the DNA. The sample carries fewer than 300,000 clones, just over 90% recorded once. This entry comes from a study of blood T cell repertoires in COVID-19. Across the study: Whether acute or convalescent, the COVID-19 samples came from the United States, Italy and Spain.

Cohort allocation depended upon clinical history that participants reported. The clonotype was recovered from a woman aged 40 to 50 with acute COVID-19. Sequences were obtained from PBMCs or T cells enriched from blood (not recorded which). The V and J genes are TRBV19 and TRBJ2-1, with D perhaps matching TRBD1 (6 bases). The CDR3 bases are TGTGCCAGTAGTAGGACAGTCCTCGATGAGCAGTTCTTC. Its protein is CASSRTVLDEQFF. Combining the CDR3 with reference TRBV19 and TRBJ2-1 gives the whole variable domain DGGITQSPKYLFRKEGQNVTLSCEQNLNHDAMYWYRQDPGQGLRLIYYSQIVNDFQKGDIAEGYSVSREKKESFPLTVTSAQKNPTAFYLCASSRTVLDEQFFGPGTRLTVL.